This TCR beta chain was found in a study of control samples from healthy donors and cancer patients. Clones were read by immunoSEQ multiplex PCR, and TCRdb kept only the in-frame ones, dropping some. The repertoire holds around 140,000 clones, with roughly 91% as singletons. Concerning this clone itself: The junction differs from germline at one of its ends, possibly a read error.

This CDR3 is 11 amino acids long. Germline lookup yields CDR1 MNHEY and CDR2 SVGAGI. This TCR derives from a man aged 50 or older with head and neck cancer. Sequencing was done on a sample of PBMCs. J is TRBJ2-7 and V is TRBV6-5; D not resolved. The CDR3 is CASSNSYEQYF. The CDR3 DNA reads TGTGCCAGCAGTAACTCCTACGAGCAGTACTTC.